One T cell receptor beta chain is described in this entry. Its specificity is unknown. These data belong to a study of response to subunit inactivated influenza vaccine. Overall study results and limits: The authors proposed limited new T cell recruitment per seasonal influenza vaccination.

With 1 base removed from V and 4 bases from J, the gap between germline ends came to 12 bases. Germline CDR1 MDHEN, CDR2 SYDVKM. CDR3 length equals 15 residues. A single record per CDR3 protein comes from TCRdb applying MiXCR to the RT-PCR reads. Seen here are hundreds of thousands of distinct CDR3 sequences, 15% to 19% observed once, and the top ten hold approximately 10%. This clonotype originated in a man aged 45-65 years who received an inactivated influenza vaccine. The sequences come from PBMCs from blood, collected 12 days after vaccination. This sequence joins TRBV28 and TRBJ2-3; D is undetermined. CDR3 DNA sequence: TGTGCCAGCAGTTTATCCTTCGACATTCCAGATACGCAGTATTTT. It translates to CASSLSFDIPDTQYF.